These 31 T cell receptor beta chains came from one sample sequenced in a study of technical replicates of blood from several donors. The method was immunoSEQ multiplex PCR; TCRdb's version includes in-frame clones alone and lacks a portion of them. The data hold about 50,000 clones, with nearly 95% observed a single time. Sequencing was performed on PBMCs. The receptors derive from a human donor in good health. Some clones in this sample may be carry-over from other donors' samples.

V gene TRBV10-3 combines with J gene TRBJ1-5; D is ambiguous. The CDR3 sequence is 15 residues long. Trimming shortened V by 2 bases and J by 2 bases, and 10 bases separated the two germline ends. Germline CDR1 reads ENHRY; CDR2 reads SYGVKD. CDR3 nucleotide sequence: TGTGCCATCAGTGAGAAGTCCGCGGGCAATCAGCCCCAGCATTTT. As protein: CAISEKSAGNQPQHF.

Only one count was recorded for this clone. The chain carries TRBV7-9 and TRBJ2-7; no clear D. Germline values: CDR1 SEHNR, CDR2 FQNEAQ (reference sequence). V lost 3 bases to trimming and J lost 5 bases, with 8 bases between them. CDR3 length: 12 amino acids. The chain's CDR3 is CASSLSFHEQYF. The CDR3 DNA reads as TGTGCCAGCAGCTTGAGCTTCCACGAGCAGTACTTC. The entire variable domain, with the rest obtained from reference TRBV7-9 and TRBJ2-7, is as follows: DTGVSQNPRHKITKRGQNVTFRCDPISEHNRLYWYRQTLGQGPEFLTYFQNEAQLEKSRLLSDRFSAERPKGSFSTLEIQRTEQGDSAMYLCASSLSFHEQYFGPGTRLTVT.

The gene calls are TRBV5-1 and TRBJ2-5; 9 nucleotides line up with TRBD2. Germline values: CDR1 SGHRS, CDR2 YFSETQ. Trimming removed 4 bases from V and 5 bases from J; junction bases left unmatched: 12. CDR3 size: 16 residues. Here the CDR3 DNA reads TGCGCCAGCAGCCCCCTGACTAGCGGCCTCCGGGAGACCCAGTACTTC. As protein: CASSPLTSGLRETQYF.

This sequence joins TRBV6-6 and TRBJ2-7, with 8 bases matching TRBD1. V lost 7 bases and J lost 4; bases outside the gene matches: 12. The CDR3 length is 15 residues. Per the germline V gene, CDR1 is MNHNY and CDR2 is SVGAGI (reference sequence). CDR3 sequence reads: CASTPGQGGTYEQYF. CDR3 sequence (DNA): TGTGCCAGCACCCCCGGACAGGGCGGGACTTACGAGCAGTACTTC.

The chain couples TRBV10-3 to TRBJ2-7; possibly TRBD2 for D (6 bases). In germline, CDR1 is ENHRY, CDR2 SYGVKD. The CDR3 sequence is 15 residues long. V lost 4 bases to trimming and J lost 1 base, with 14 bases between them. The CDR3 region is CAISGGARGSYEQYF. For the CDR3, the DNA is TGTGCCATCAGTGGCGGGGCTAGGGGATCCTACGAGCAGTACTTC.

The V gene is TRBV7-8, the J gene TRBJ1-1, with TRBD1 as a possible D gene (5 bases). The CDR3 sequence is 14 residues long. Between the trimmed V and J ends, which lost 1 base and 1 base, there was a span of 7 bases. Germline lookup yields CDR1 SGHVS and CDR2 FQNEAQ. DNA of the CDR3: TGTGCCAGCAGCTTAGGGGGCGCGAACACTGAAGCTTTCTTT. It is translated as CASSLGGANTEAFF.

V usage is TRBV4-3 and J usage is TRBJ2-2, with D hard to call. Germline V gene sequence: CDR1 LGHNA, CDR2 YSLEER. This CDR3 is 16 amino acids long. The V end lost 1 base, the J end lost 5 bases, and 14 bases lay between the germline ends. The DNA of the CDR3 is TGCGCCAGCAGCCAAGTACGTTGGGCTGTTACCGGGGAGCTGTTTTTT. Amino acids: CASSQVRWAVTGELFF.

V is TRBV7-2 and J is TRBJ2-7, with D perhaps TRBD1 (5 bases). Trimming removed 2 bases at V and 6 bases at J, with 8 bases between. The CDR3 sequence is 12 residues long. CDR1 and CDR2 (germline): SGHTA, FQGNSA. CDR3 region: CASSLRGLEQYF. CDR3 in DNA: TGTGCCAGCAGCTTAAGGGGTCTCGAGCAGTACTTC.

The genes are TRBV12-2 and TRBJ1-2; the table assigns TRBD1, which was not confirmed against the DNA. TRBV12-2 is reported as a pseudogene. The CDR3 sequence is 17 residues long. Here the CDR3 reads CASRPKSLTRTNYGYTF. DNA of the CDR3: TGTGCAAGTCGCCCGAAATCCTTGACAAGGACTAACTATGGCTACACCTTC.

The CDR3 DNA reads TGCGCCAGCAGCTTGGTCCCAGCGAACACCGGGGAGCTGTTTTTT. This gives the protein CASSLVPANTGELFF. This chain connects TRBV5-1 to TRBJ2-2, with D unclear. Trimming removed 0 bases at V and 0 bases at J, with 6 bases between. This CDR3 is built from 15 residues. The germline V gene has CDR1 SGHRS and CDR2 YFSETQ.

The chain's CDR3 is CARGGQVKETQYF. The CDR3 DNA reads as TGCGCCAGGGGTGGGCAGGTCAAAGAGACCCAGTACTTC. The rearrangement joins TRBV5-1 to TRBJ2-5; no firm D call. This CDR3 region has 13 residues. Germline assignment: CDR1 SGHRS and CDR2 YFSETQ. Trimming shortened V by 8 bases and J by 3 bases, and 14 bases separated the two germline ends.

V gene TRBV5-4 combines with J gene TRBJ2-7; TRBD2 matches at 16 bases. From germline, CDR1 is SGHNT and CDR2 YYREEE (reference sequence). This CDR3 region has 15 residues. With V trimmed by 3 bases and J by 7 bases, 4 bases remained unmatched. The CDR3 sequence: CASSSGLAGGHEQYF. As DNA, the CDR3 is TGTGCCAGCAGCTCGGGACTAGCGGGAGGGCATGAGCAGTACTTC.

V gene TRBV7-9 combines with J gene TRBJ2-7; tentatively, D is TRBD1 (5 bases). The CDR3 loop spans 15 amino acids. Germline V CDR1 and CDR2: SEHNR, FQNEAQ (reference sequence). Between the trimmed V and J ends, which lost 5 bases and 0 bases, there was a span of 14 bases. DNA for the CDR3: TGTGCCAGCAGCGCCCAGGACACTGTCTCCTACGAGCAGTACTTC. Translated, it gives CASSAQDTVSYEQYF.

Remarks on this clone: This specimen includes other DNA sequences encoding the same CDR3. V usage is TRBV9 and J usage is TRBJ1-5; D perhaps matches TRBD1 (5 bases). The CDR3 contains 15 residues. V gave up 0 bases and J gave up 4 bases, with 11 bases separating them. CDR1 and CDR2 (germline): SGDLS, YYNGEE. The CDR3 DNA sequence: TGTGCCAGCAGCGTAGGCGGGGCGGGTAATCAGCCCCAGCATTTT. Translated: CASSVGGAGNQPQHF.

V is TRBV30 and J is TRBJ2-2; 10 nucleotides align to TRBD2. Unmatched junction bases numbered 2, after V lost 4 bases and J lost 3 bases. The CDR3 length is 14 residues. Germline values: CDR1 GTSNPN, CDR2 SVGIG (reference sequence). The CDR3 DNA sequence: TGTGCCTGGACTCTAGCGGGAGACACCGGGGAGCTGTTTTTT. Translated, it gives CAWTLAGDTGELFF.

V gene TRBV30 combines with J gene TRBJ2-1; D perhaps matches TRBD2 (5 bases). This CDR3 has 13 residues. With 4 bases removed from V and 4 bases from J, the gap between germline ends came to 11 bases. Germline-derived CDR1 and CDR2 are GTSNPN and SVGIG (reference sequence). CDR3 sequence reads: CAWNGRRYNEQFF. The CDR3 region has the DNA TGTGCCTGGAACGGCCGGAGGTACAATGAGCAGTTCTTC.

In DNA, the CDR3 is TGTGCCAGCTCACCAAAGCATCTATCGAACACCGGGGAGCTGTTTTTT. The encoded protein is CASSPKHLSNTGELFF. The rearrangement joins TRBV18 to TRBJ2-2; D not certain. This CDR3 region has 16 residues. Per the germline V gene, CDR1 is KGHSH and CDR2 is LQKENI. V was shortened by 2 bases and J by 0 bases, with 10 bases between the two germline ends.

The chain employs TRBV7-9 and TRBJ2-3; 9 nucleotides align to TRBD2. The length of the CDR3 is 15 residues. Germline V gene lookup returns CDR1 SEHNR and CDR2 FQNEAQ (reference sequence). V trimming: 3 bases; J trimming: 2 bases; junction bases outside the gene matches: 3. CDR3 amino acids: CASSFSSGVTDTQYF. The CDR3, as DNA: TGTGCCAGCAGCTTTTCTAGCGGGGTCACAGATACGCAGTATTTT.

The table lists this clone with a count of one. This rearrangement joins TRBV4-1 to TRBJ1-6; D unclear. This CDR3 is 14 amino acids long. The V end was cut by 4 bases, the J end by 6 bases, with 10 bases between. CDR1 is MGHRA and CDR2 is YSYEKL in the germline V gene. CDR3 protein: CASSPPRLNSPLHF. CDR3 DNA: TGCGCCAGCAGCCCTCCCCGACTTAATTCACCCCTCCACTTT.

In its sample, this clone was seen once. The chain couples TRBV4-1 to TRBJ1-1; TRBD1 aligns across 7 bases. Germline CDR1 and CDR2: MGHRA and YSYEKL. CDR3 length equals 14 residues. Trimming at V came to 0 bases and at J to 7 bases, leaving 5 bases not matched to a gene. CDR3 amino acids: CASSQDAAGGEAFF. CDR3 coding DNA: TGCGCCAGCAGCCAAGATGCGGCAGGGGGTGAAGCTTTCTTT.

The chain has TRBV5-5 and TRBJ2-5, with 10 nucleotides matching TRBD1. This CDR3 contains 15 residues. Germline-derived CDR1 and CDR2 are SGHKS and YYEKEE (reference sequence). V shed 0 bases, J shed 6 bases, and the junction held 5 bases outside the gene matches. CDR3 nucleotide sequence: TGTGCCAGCAGCTTGGCCGGACAGGGGGGAAAGACCCAGTACTTC. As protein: CASSLAGQGGKTQYF. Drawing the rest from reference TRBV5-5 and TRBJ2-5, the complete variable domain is DAGVTQSPTHLIKTRGQQVTLRCSPISGHKSVSWYQQVLGQGPQFIFQYYEKEERGRGNFPDRFSARQFPNYSSELNVNALLLGDSALYLCASSLAGQGGKTQYFGPGTRLLVL.

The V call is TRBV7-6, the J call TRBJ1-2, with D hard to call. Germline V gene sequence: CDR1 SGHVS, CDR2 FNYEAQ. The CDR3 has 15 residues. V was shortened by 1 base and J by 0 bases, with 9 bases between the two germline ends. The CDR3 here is CASSLVDGANYGYTF. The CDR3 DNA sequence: TGTGCCAGCAGCTTAGTAGACGGGGCTAACTATGGCTACACCTTC.

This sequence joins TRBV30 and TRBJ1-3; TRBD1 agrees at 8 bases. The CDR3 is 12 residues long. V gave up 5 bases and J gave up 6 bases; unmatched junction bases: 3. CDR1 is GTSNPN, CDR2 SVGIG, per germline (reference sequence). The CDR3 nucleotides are TGTGCCTGGGGACAGGGAATAAACACCATATATTTT. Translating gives CAWGQGINTIYF.

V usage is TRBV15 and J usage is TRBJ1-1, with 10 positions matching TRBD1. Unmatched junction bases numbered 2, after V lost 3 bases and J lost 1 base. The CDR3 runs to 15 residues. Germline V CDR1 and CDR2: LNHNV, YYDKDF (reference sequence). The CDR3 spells CATSRGTGANTEAFF. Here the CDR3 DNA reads TGTGCCACCAGCAGGGGGACAGGGGCGAACACTGAAGCTTTCTTT.

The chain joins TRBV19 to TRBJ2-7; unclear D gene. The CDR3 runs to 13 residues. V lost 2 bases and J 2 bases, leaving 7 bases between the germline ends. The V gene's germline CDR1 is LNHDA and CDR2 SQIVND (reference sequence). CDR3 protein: CASSISLPYEQYF. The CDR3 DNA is TGTGCCAGTAGTATATCCCTCCCCTACGAGCAGTACTTC.

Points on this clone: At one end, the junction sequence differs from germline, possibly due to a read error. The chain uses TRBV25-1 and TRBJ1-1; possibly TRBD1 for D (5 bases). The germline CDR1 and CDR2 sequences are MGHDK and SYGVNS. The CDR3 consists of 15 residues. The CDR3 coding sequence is TGTGCCAGCAGCGAATGGAGCGGGGCGAGGACTGAAGCTTTCTTT. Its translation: CASSEWSGARTEAFF.

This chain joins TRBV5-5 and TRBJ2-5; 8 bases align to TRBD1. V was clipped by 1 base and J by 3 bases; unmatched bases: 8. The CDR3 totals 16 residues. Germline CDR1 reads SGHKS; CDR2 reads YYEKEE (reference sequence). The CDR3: CASSLRNRGKEETQYF. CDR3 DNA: TGTGCCAGCAGCTTGCGTAACAGGGGGAAAGAAGAGACCCAGTACTTC.

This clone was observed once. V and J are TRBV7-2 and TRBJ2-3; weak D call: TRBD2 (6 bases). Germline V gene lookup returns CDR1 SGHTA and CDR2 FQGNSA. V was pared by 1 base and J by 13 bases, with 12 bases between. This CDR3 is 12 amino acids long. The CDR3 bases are TGTGCCAGCAGCTTAGACGGCGGGGCAAAGTATTTT. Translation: CASSLDGGAKYF.

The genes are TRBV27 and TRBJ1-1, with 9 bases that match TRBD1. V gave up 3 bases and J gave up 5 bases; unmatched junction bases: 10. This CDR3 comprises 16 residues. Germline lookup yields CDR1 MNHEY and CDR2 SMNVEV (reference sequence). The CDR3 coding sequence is TGTGCCAGCAGTTTCTCCCCCGGGACAGGGAAGACTGAAGCTTTCTTT. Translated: CASSFSPGTGKTEAFF.

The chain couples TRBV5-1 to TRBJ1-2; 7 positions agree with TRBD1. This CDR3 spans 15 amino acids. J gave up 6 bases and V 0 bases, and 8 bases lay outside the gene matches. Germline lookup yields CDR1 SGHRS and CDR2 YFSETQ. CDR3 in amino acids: CASSLGGGGDDGYTF. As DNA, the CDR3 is TGCGCCAGCAGCTTGGGTGGAGGGGGCGACGATGGCTACACCTTC.

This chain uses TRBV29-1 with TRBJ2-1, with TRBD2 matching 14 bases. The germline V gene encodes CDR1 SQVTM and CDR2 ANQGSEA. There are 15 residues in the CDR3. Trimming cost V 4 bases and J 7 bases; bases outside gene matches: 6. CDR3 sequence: CSVARLAGGGNEQFF. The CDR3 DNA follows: TGCAGCGTTGCCCGACTAGCGGGAGGGGGGAATGAGCAGTTCTTC.